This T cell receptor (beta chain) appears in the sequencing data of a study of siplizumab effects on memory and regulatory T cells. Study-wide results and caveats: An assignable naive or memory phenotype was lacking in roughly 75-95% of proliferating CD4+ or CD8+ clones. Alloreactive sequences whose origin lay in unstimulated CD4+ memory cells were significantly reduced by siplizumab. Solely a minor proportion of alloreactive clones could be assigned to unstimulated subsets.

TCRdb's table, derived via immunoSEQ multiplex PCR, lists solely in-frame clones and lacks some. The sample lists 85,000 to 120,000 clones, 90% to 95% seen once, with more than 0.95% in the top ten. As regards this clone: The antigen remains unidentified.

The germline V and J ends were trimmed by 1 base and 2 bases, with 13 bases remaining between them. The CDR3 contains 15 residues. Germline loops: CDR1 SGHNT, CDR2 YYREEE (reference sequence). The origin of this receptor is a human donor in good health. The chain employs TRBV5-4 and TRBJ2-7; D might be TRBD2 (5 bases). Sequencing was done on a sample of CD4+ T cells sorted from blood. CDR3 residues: CASSLFKRSPYEQYF. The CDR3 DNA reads TGTGCCAGCAGCTTGTTTAAGCGGAGTCCCTACGAGCAGTACTTC.